A selection of T cell receptor beta chains follows, all from one sample in a study of beta chain features in type 1 diabetes. The method was immunoSEQ multiplex PCR; TCRdb's version includes in-frame clones alone and lacks a portion of them. The table includes some 350,000 clones, roughly 13% detected once. Material: naive CD4+ T cells from blood. These receptors were taken from a woman aged 18-29 years with type 1 diabetes. The CDR3 runs from the conserved cysteine through the conserved F or W. A D gene is named only where the DNA matches it firmly. Clone size is given for some rows only: seen once, a few or many times, or a class if the clone is expanded.

clone size: .
V gene: TRBV9
J gene: TRBJ2-1
D gene: TRBD1
CDR3 protein: CASTPEGAASLYNEQFF
CDR3 DNA: TGTGCCAGCACCCCCGAGGGGGCGGCAAGCCTCTACAATGAGCAGTTCTTC

clone size: few
V gene: TRBV28
J gene: TRBJ2-6
D gene: TRBD1
CDR3 protein: CASRPTDRAGANVLTF
CDR3 DNA: TGTGCCAGCAGACCCACCGACAGGGCTGGGGCCAACGTCCTGACTTTC

clone size: .
V gene: TRBV19
J gene: TRBJ2-1
D gene: .
CDR3 protein: CASSIDLSSYNEQFF
CDR3 DNA: TGTGCCAGTAGTATAGATCTAAGCTCCTACAATGAGCAGTTCTTC

clone size: .
V gene: TRBV10-3
J gene: TRBJ1-1
D gene: .
CDR3 protein: CAISELRAGSNTEAFF
CDR3 DNA: TGTGCCATCAGTGAGCTACGTGCAGGGTCCAACACTGAAGCTTTCTTT

clone size: .
V gene: TRBV28
J gene: TRBJ1-1
D gene: .
CDR3 protein: CASSLPYRSTEAFF
CDR3 DNA: TGTGCCAGCAGTCTCCCATACAGGAGCACTGAAGCTTTCTTT

clone size: .
V gene: TRBV2
J gene: TRBJ2-1
D gene: .
CDR3 protein: CASNNRAPQGEQFF
CDR3 DNA: TGTGCCAGCAATAACAGGGCTCCCCAGGGTGAGCAGTTCTTC

clone size: few
V gene: TRBV11-3
J gene: TRBJ1-1
D gene: .
CDR3 protein: CASSQQGNTEAFF
CDR3 DNA: TGTGCCAGCAGCCAACAGGGGAACACTGAAGCTTTCTTT

clone size: .
V gene: TRBV28
J gene: TRBJ1-1
D gene: TRBD1
CDR3 protein: CASSLGTVITEAFF
CDR3 DNA: TGTGCCAGCAGTTTAGGGACAGTAATCACTGAAGCTTTCTTT

clone size: few
V gene: TRBV7-9
J gene: TRBJ2-1
D gene: TRBD1
CDR3 protein: CASSFGTGIFDEQFF
CDR3 DNA: TGTGCCAGCAGCTTTGGGACAGGGATTTTTGATGAGCAGTTCTTC

clone size: .
V gene: TRBV29-1
J gene: TRBJ1-1
D gene: .
CDR3 protein: CSVEVRGQNTEAFF
CDR3 DNA: TGCAGCGTTGAAGTAAGGGGCCAGAACACTGAAGCTTTCTTT

clone size: .
V gene: TRBV28
J gene: TRBJ2-7
D gene: TRBD1
CDR3 protein: CASSLQQGFREQYF
CDR3 DNA: TGTGCCAGCAGTTTACAACAGGGGTTTCGCGAGCAGTACTTC

clone size: few
V gene: TRBV11-2
J gene: TRBJ2-2
D gene: .
CDR3 protein: CASSGGTATGELFF
CDR3 DNA: TGTGCCAGCAGCGGTGGGACTGCCACCGGGGAGCTGTTTTTT

clone size: .
V gene: TRBV28
J gene: TRBJ2-5
D gene: .
CDR3 protein: CASSLQGGQRGQYF
CDR3 DNA: TGTGCCAGCAGTTTACAGGGAGGACAGCGGGGCCAGTACTTC

clone size: few
V gene: TRBV6-6
J gene: TRBJ2-3
D gene: TRBD2
CDR3 protein: CASTASGVTDTQYF
CDR3 DNA: TGTGCCAGCACGGCTAGCGGGGTCACAGATACGCAGTATTTT

clone size: .
V gene: TRBV9
J gene: TRBJ2-1
D gene: .
CDR3 protein: CASSVVRGSVSYNEQFF
CDR3 DNA: TGTGCCAGCAGCGTAGTAAGGGGCAGCGTTTCCTACAATGAGCAGTTCTTC

clone size: few
V gene: TRBV5-4
J gene: TRBJ2-1
D gene: TRBD2
CDR3 protein: CASSLREAYNEQFF
CDR3 DNA: TGTGCCAGCAGCCTACGGGAGGCCTACAATGAGCAGTTCTTC

clone size: .
V gene: TRBV28
J gene: TRBJ2-2
D gene: TRBD1
CDR3 protein: CASSVGTVDTGELFF
CDR3 DNA: TGTGCCAGCAGTGTCGGGACAGTGGACACCGGGGAGCTGTTTTTT

clone size: few
V gene: TRBV7-2
J gene: TRBJ1-1
D gene: .
CDR3 protein: CASSPPSGGGTEAFF
CDR3 DNA: TGTGCCAGCAGCCCCCCCTCGGGGGGAGGCACTGAAGCTTTCTTT

clone size: .
V gene: TRBV7-2
J gene: TRBJ2-3
D gene: TRBD2
CDR3 protein: CASSLLAGGADTQYF
CDR3 DNA: TGTGCCAGCAGCCTCCTAGCGGGAGGAGCAGATACGCAGTATTTT

clone size: .
V gene: TRBV18
J gene: TRBJ1-5
D gene: .
CDR3 protein: CASSPGAGNQPQHF
CDR3 DNA: TGTGCCAGCTCACCAGGGGCTGGCAATCAGCCCCAGCATTTT

clone size: few
V gene: TRBV7-2
J gene: TRBJ2-3
D gene: TRBD1
CDR3 protein: CASSRGQGAGTDTQYF
CDR3 DNA: TGTGCCAGCAGCCGGGGACAGGGGGCAGGCACAGATACGCAGTATTTT

clone size: few
V gene: TRBV19
J gene: TRBJ2-5
D gene: TRBD1
CDR3 protein: CASSVQGAGETQYF
CDR3 DNA: TGTGCCAGTAGTGTACAGGGGGCAGGAGAGACCCAGTACTTC

clone size: few
V gene: TRBV9
J gene: TRBJ2-2
D gene: TRBD2
CDR3 protein: CASSVTSGRAVPGELFF
CDR3 DNA: TGTGCCAGCAGCGTGACTAGCGGGAGGGCCGTACCCGGGGAGCTGTTTTTT

clone size: few
V gene: TRBV21-1
J gene: TRBJ1-5
D gene: .
CDR3 protein: CASSSDRQPQHF
CDR3 DNA: TGTGCCAGCAGCAGCGACAGGCAGCCCCAGCATTTT

clone size: .
V gene: TRBV6-1
J gene: TRBJ2-7
D gene: TRBD2
CDR3 protein: CASTAGLAVYEQYF
CDR3 DNA: TGTGCCAGCACCGCGGGACTAGCGGTCTACGAGCAGTACTTC

clone size: few
V gene: TRBV7-2
J gene: TRBJ2-5
D gene: .
CDR3 protein: CASSLTGEGRETQYF
CDR3 DNA: TGTGCCAGCAGCTTGACAGGGGAGGGTAGAGAGACCCAGTACTTC

clone size: .
V gene: TRBV29-1
J gene: TRBJ2-1
D gene: .
CDR3 protein: CSVRRDTYNEQFF
CDR3 DNA: TGCAGCGTCCGCCGGGACACCTACAATGAGCAGTTCTTC

clone size: .
V gene: TRBV5-1
J gene: TRBJ2-1
D gene: .
CDR3 protein: CASSLVPSGTGSEQFF
CDR3 DNA: TGCGCCAGCAGCTTGGTACCCAGCGGGACAGGTAGTGAGCAGTTCTTC

clone size: few
V gene: TRBV19
J gene: TRBJ2-5
D gene: .
CDR3 protein: CASSRGGQEETQYF
CDR3 DNA: TGTGCCAGTAGTAGGGGGGGACAGGAAGAGACCCAGTACTTC

clone size: many
V gene: TRBV29-1
J gene: TRBJ2-1
D gene: TRBD1
CDR3 protein: CSVRQGNEQFF
CDR3 DNA: TGCAGCGTCCGACAGGGAAATGAGCAGTTCTTC

clone size: .
V gene: TRBV5-4
J gene: TRBJ2-1
D gene: .
CDR3 protein: CASSLGAMLNEQFF
CDR3 DNA: TGTGCCAGCAGCTTGGGGGCGATGCTCAATGAGCAGTTCTTC

clone size: once
V gene: TRBV7-9
J gene: TRBJ2-7
D gene: .
CDR3 protein: CASSQEGEQYF
CDR3 DNA: TGTGCCAGCAGCCAGGAAGGCGAGCAGTACTTC

clone size: .
V gene: TRBV5-1
J gene: TRBJ2-7
D gene: .
CDR3 protein: CASRPGGSPYEQYF
CDR3 DNA: TGCGCCAGCCGCCCAGGGGGGTCGCCCTACGAGCAGTACTTC

clone size: few
V gene: TRBV11-2
J gene: TRBJ2-1
D gene: TRBD2
CDR3 protein: CASSSSNKLGTSAQREFF
CDR3 DNA: TGTGCCAGCAGCTCCTCTAACAAACTCGGGACTAGCGCCCAGAGGGAGTTCTTC

clone size: few
V gene: TRBV9
J gene: TRBJ2-7
D gene: .
CDR3 protein: CASSVGPDVYEQYF
CDR3 DNA: TGTGCCAGCAGCGTAGGGCCAGATGTCTACGAGCAGTACTTC

clone size: .
V gene: TRBV11-2
J gene: TRBJ2-3
D gene: TRBD2
CDR3 protein: CASSLVPSGSTDTQYF
CDR3 DNA: TGTGCCAGCAGCTTAGTCCCTAGCGGGAGCACAGATACGCAGTATTTT

clone size: few
V gene: TRBV14
J gene: TRBJ2-1
D gene: TRBD2
CDR3 protein: CASSQGNLAGGYNEQFF
CDR3 DNA: TGTGCCAGCAGCCAAGGAAACCTAGCGGGAGGCTACAATGAGCAGTTCTTC